These 15 T cell receptor beta chains were all obtained from the same sample, sequenced in a study of cytomegalovirus exposure and HLA in healthy donors. The PCR had 60 Vbeta and 13 Jbeta primers. Sequenced by immunoSEQ multiplex PCR; TCRdb stores in-frame clones only, minus some. The sample has 180,000 or so clones; under 80% are singletons. Sequenced material: PBMCs. The receptor source for this set is a human donor in good health.

The chain recombines TRBV5-5 with TRBJ1-4; D is unclear. V lost 5 bases and J 0 bases, leaving 11 bases between the germline ends. Germline V CDR1 and CDR2: SGHKS, YYEKEE (reference sequence). The CDR3 has 15 residues. In DNA, the CDR3 is TGTGCCAGCAGTTCGACTGACGCAACTAATGAAAAACTGTTTTTT. Protein product: CASSSTDATNEKLFF.

This clone occurred a few times. The chain recombines TRBV5-6 with TRBJ2-5, with D maybe TRBD2 (6 bases). The CDR3 extends over 14 amino acids. Looked up from germline, CDR1 is SGHDT and CDR2 is YYEEEE. V lost 4 bases, J lost 2 bases, and 12 bases lay in between. DNA of the CDR3: TGTGCCAGCAGCCGTGGGACTCCGCAAGAGACCCAGTACTTC. It encodes CASSRGTPQETQYF.

This clone has only one observation. The DNA of the CDR3 is TGTGCCAGCAGTTATATTAGGAGCTCCTACGAGCAGTACTTC. Protein: CASSYIRSSYEQYF. The rearrangement links TRBV6-6 to TRBJ2-7; no firm D call. V was cut by 3 bases and J by 0 bases, with 9 bases left in between. From germline, CDR1 is MNHNY and CDR2 SVGAGI (reference sequence). This CDR3 comprises 14 residues.

The rearrangement uses TRBV7-3 and TRBJ2-2; TRBD1 agrees at 9 bases. Germline CDR1 reads SGHTA; CDR2 reads FQGTGA. The CDR3 contains 16 residues. Unmatched junction bases numbered 7, after V lost 5 bases and J lost 3 bases. The CDR3 sequence: CASSLRQGGDTGELFF. DNA of the CDR3: TGTGCCAGCAGCCTGCGACAGGGGGGGGACACCGGGGAGCTGTTTTTT.

V usage is TRBV11-3 and J usage is TRBJ2-1, with TRBD1 identical over 7 bases. With 4 bases clipped from V and 0 bases from J, the junction kept 6 bases outside the gene matches. This CDR3 region has 16 residues. The germline V gene encodes CDR1 SGHNT and CDR2 YENEEA. CDR3 in DNA: TGTGCCAGCAGCTCAAGGGACAGAGGCTCCTACAATGAGCAGTTCTTC. This encodes CASSSRDRGSYNEQFF.

In its sample, this clone was seen a few times. V is TRBV7-9 and J is TRBJ1-3; D not certain. The CDR3 consists of 15 residues. Trimming stripped 5 bases from V and 7 bases from J, with 18 bases between. Germline lookup yields CDR1 SEHNR and CDR2 FQNEAQ (reference sequence). CDR3 bases: TGTGCCAGCAGCGGGTCAATTGGCGGCACGAACACCATATATTTT. Amino acids: CASSGSIGGTNTIYF.

This clone has more than one count but fewer than ten. Other DNA sequences in the sample encode the same CDR3. This chain uses TRBV12-5 with TRBJ1-2; D gene ambiguous. The CDR3 contains 12 residues. Germline V gene lookup returns CDR1 LGHNT and CDR2 FRNRAP. The V gene lost 6 bases and the J gene lost 0 bases, with 5 bases spanning the gap. The CDR3 DNA reads TGTGCTAGTGGGGCATCTAACTATGGCTACACCTTC. Translation: CASGASNYGYTF.

The V and J genes are TRBV25-1 and TRBJ2-1, with a tentative D call TRBD1 (6 bases). Germline lookup yields CDR1 MGHDK and CDR2 SYGVNS. This CDR3 contains 16 residues. Trimming took off 3 bases at V and 8 bases at J, with 20 bases between the two ends. CDR3 sequence: CASSEQGKPKRHEQFF. Here the CDR3 DNA reads TGTGCCAGCAGTGAGCAGGGGAAACCAAAGCGCCATGAGCAGTTCTTC.

This clone was seen once. The junction departs from germline at one end; a sequencing error may be responsible. The chain uses TRBV7-7 and TRBJ2-2, with 7 bases matching TRBD2. This CDR3 comprises 16 residues. Germline assignment: CDR1 SSHAT and CDR2 FNYEAQ (reference sequence). The CDR3 here is CASSPNGGANTGELFF. The CDR3 region has the DNA TGTGCTAGCAGCCCAAATGGGGGGGCGAACACCGGGGAGCTGTTTTTT.

The V gene is TRBV5-1, the J gene TRBJ2-5; D is ambiguous. CDR1 is SGHRS and CDR2 is YFSETQ in the germline V gene. V gave up 5 bases and J gave up 3 bases, with 5 bases separating them. CDR3 length: 11 residues. The CDR3 protein is CASSFKETQYF. CDR3 bases: TGCGCCAGCAGTTTTAAAGAGACCCAGTACTTC.

The rearrangement joins TRBV29-1 to TRBJ2-1; 8 bases are shared with TRBD2. V gave up 8 bases and J gave up 8 bases; unmatched junction bases: 8. This CDR3 is built from 12 residues. CDR1 is SQVTM and CDR2 is ANQGSEA in the germline V gene. In DNA form, the CDR3 reads TGCAGCATACGGACTAGCCTTCATGAGCAGTTCTTC. Its protein is CSIRTSLHEQFF.

The chain is built from TRBV6-1 and TRBJ2-5; TRBD1 might be the D (6 bases). The V and J ends lost 6 bases and 2 bases respectively, with 10 bases between them. The CDR3 has 13 amino acids. The germline V gene encodes CDR1 MNHNS and CDR2 SASEGT. The CDR3 reads CASSGTQQETQYF. The CDR3 DNA reads as TGTGCCAGCAGCGGGACACAACAAGAGACCCAGTACTTC.

V gene TRBV19 combines with J gene TRBJ1-2; D is perhaps TRBD1 (5 bases). CDR3 length: 13 residues. V lost 6 bases and J lost 2, with 10 bases in between. Germline V CDR1 and CDR2: LNHDA, SQIVND (reference sequence). The CDR3 is CASRTEINYGYTF. The CDR3 nucleotides read TGTGCCAGTAGGACAGAAATAAACTATGGCTACACCTTC.

Written as DNA, the CDR3 is TGCAGCGCCGGGACTAGCGGAAACAATGAGCAGTTCTTC. It translates to CSAGTSGNNEQFF. The chain links TRBV29-1 to TRBJ2-1, with TRBD2 matching over 11 bases. V lost 7 bases to trimming and J lost 5 bases; unmatched junction nucleotides: 4. The CDR3 covers 13 residues. In germline, CDR1 is SQVTM, CDR2 ANQGSEA.

The CDR3 loop reads CASSLAQGSETQYF. The CDR3 bases are TGTGCCAGCAGCTTGGCACAGGGGTCGGAGACCCAGTACTTC. This chain uses TRBV5-6 with TRBJ2-5; 7 bases match TRBD1. Germline V gene data show CDR1 as SGHDT and CDR2 as YYEEEE. The CDR3 runs to 14 residues. J was trimmed by 5 bases and V by 0 bases; bases with no gene match: 4.